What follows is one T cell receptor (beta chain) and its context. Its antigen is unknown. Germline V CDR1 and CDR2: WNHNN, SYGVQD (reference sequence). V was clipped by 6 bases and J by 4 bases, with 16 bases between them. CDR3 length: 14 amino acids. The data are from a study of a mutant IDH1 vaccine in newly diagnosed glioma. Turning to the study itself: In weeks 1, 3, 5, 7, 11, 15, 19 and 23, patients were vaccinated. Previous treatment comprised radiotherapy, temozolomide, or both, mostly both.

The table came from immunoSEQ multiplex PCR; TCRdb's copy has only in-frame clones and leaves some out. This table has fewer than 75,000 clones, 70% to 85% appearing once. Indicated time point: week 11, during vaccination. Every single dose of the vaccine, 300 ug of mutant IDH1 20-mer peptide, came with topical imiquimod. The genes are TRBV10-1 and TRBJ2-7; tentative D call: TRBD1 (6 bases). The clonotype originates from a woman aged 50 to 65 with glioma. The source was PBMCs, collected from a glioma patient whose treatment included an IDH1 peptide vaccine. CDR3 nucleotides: TGCGCCAGCAGCCACAGGGAAAACATTTACGAGCAGTACTTC. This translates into CASSHRENIYEQYF.